These 14 T cell receptor beta chains share one sample of origin, sequenced in a study of T cells in Graves' hyperthyroidism and ophthalmopathy. Amplification yielded TCR beta CDR3 regions, with RNA transcripts as the source. Primed by the HTBI set, a first-round RT-PCR was run on the TCR CDR3. TCRdb re-called the multiplex PCR reads through MiXCR, storing one row per CDR3 protein. The sample shows 400,000 or so distinct CDR3 sequences, roughly 13% of them seen only once. The sample comprised blood. The receptor source for this set is a man aged 50 to 59 with Graves' ophthalmopathy.

This clonotype has a handful of counts. The chain joins TRBV20-1 to TRBJ2-1; 9 bases align to TRBD2. Unmatched junction bases numbered 9, after V lost 2 bases and J lost 4 bases. Germline assignment: CDR1 DFQATT and CDR2 SNEGSKA (reference sequence). This CDR3 contains 16 residues. The CDR3 region has the DNA TGCAGTGCTAGAACGGGACTAGCAGACCGATACAATGAGCAGTTCTTC. This encodes CSARTGLADRYNEQFF.

This clonotype showed up many times. The chain employs TRBV7-9 and TRBJ2-7, with TRBD2 matching 9 bases. The CDR3 consists of 15 residues. V lost 5 bases, J lost 4 bases, and 9 bases stayed unmatched. Germline CDR1 and CDR2: SEHNR and FQNEAQ (reference sequence). Here the CDR3 reads CASSPSGLAMYEQYF. The CDR3, as DNA: TGTGCCAGCAGCCCCAGCGGACTAGCGATGTACGAGCAGTACTTC.

This clonotype was picked up many times. CDR3 sequence: CASSSGPRGNTQYF. CDR3 sequence (DNA): TGTGCCAGCAGCTCAGGTCCCCGGGGGAATACGCAGTATTTT. The chain uses TRBV7-8 and TRBJ2-3; D may be TRBD2 (6 bases). The V end lost 4 bases, the J end lost 7 bases, and 15 bases lay between the germline ends. The CDR3 extends over 14 amino acids. Germline CDR1 and CDR2: SGHVS and FQNEAQ. Looking up the rest from reference TRBV7-8 and TRBJ2-3 gives the full variable domain: GAGVSQSPRYKVAKRGQDVALRCDPISGHVSLFWYQQALGQGPEFLTYFQNEAQLDKSGLPSDRFFAERPEGSVSTLKIQRTQQEDSAVYLCASSSGPRGNTQYFGPGTRLTVL.

This clonotype was detected many times. The chain joins TRBV7-8 to TRBJ2-7; D unclear. Germline CDR1 is SGHVS and CDR2 is FQNEAQ. This CDR3 comprises 11 residues. The V end lost 3 bases, the J end lost 5 bases, and 5 bases lay between the germline ends. CDR3 nucleotides: TGTGCCAGCAGCTTGAGCGACGAGCAGTACTTC. Its translation: CASSLSDEQYF.

In this sample, this clonotype turned up a few times. This chain's CDR3 is CASSLKQGVRYEQYF. The CDR3 DNA sequence: TGTGCCAGCAGCTTAAAACAGGGCGTCCGCTACGAGCAGTACTTC. The rearrangement links TRBV9 to TRBJ2-7; D perhaps matches TRBD1 (6 bases). Trimming shortened V by 4 bases and J by 3 bases, and 17 bases separated the two germline ends. This CDR3 is 15 amino acids long. CDR1 and CDR2 (germline): SGDLS, YYNGEE.

The sample holds many counts of this clonotype. Here the CDR3 DNA reads TGCAGTGCTACACTAGCGCATAGCACAGATACGCAGTATTTT. Protein: CSATLAHSTDTQYF. The chain carries TRBV20-1 and TRBJ2-3; 7 nucleotides agree with TRBD2. The germline V gene encodes CDR1 DFQATT and CDR2 SNEGSKA (reference sequence). J lost 0 bases, V lost 4 bases, and 4 bases had no gene match. The CDR3 is 14 amino acids.

This clonotype has a count of ten or more. The rearrangement links TRBV3-1 to TRBJ2-5, with unresolved D. CDR3 size: 15 residues. Looked up from germline, CDR1 is LGHDT and CDR2 is YNNKEL (reference sequence). With 4 bases removed from V and 0 bases from J, the gap between germline ends came to 12 bases. This CDR3 is CASSLRRAYQETQYF. CDR3 nucleotide sequence: TGTGCCAGCAGCCTACGTCGTGCGTACCAAGAGACCCAGTACTTC.

To note about this clonotype: A clone one base away is much larger, so this may be a read error. The chain is built from TRBV5-8 and TRBJ2-5; D call uncertain. The CDR3 has 13 amino acids. V was shortened by 3 bases and J by 4 bases, with 10 bases between the two germline ends. Germline lookup yields CDR1 SGHTS and CDR2 YDEGEE. The CDR3 nucleotides are TGTGCCAGCAGCTCAGAAAAGCGAGAGACCCAGTACTTC. It is translated as CASSSEKRETQYF.

In its sample, this clonotype was seen a few times. The chain uses TRBV7-9 and TRBJ2-7; 10 bases fit TRBD1. Germline CDR1 is SEHNR and CDR2 is FQNEAQ (reference sequence). The V and J ends lost 5 bases and 5 bases, in that order; junction bases with no gene match: 6. The CDR3 contains 14 residues. The DNA of the CDR3 is TGTGCCAGCAGCGCGGGACAGGGGATCGACGAGCAGTACTTC. Protein: CASSAGQGIDEQYF.

This clonotype was recorded many times. CDR3: CASSPLRGSPLHF. The CDR3 DNA is TGTGCCAGCAGCCCCTTGAGAGGTTCACCCCTCCACTTT. The rearrangement joins TRBV7-9 to TRBJ1-6; D is undetermined. The CDR3 loop spans 13 amino acids. Germline V gives CDR1 SEHNR, CDR2 FQNEAQ (reference sequence). The V end lost 5 bases, the J end lost 9 bases, and 11 bases lay between the germline ends. Filled out from reference TRBV7-9 and TRBJ1-6, the complete variable domain reads DTGVSQNPRHKITKRGQNVTFRCDPISEHNRLYWYRQTLGQGPEFLTYFQNEAQLEKSRLLSDRFSAERPKGSFSTLEIQRTEQGDSAMYLCASSPLRGSPLHFGNGTRLTVT.

This clonotype has ten or more counts. This CDR3 reads CASSWTSGRGQETQYF. CDR3 in DNA: TGCGCCAGCAGCTGGACTAGCGGGAGGGGACAAGAGACCCAGTACTTC. The chain has TRBV5-1 and TRBJ2-5; 15 bases are a match to TRBD2. The CDR3 totals 16 residues. Germline V gene lookup returns CDR1 SGHRS and CDR2 YFSETQ. V was clipped by 3 bases and J by 2 bases; unmatched bases: 2.

This clonotype was counted between two and nine times. The chain couples TRBV4-2 to TRBJ2-5; 11 bases line up with TRBD2. The length of the CDR3 is 16 residues. Germline CDR1 is LGHNA and CDR2 is YNFKEQ. J gave up 3 bases and V 3 bases, and 6 bases lay outside the gene matches. The CDR3 region has the DNA TGTGCCAGCAGCCAGGTAACTAGCGGGAGTGAAGAGACCCAGTACTTC. Translated, it gives CASSQVTSGSEETQYF.

This clonotype occurred many times. The chain joins TRBV30 to TRBJ2-2, with no clear D. Germline lookup yields CDR1 GTSNPN and CDR2 SVGIG (reference sequence). The germline V and J ends were trimmed by 3 bases and 1 base, with 12 bases remaining between them. The CDR3 has 15 residues. The CDR3, as DNA: TGTGCCTGGAGGGCCTCCGGGCTGAACACCGGGGAGCTGTTTTTT. It codes for CAWRASGLNTGELFF.

This clonotype was seen many times. The V and J genes are TRBV7-8 and TRBJ1-2, with D hard to call. The CDR3 consists of 14 residues. From germline, CDR1 is SGHVS and CDR2 FQNEAQ. V lost 2 bases and J lost 2, with 9 bases in between. DNA for the CDR3: TGTGCCAGCAGCTTAAAGGTGTTCAACTATGGCTACACCTTC. As protein: CASSLKVFNYGYTF.